A selection of T cell receptor beta chains follows, all from one sample in a study of CD8+ T cells in alopecia areata. Data came from immunoSEQ multiplex PCR; TCRdb stores just in-frame clones and leaves some out. Counted here are some 130,000 clones, 45% to 50% occurring once; the ten biggest clones make up around a sixth. The material was CD8+ T cells sorted from blood, obtained at week 0. The receptors originated from a human donor with alopecia areata. The CDR3 runs from the conserved cysteine through the conserved F or W. A D gene is named only where the DNA matches it firmly. Size values are once, few and many counts, or a class for expanded clones, and some rows have none.

size	V	J	D	length	DNA	CDR3
few	TRBV29-1	TRBJ1-1	-	12	TGCAGCGTCATCACAGGGAACACTGAAGCTTTCTTT	CSVITGNTEAFF
-	TRBV19	TRBJ2-5	TRBD1	15	TGTGCCAGTAGTATGGCCGGGACAGTCGGGGAGACCCAGTACTTC	CASSMAGTVGETQYF
few	TRBV30	TRBJ1-1	-	15	TGTGCCTGGAGTGTTGGGGGCGGCATGAACACTGAAGCTTTCTTT	CAWSVGGGMNTEAFF
-	TRBV14	TRBJ2-7	-	17	TGTGCCAGCAGCGCTCGTTCGAGACCCCGACCCTTCTACGAGCAGTACTTC	CASSARSRPRPFYEQYF
-	TRBV6-1	TRBJ2-1	TRBD2	15	TGTGCCAGCAGTGACTCTAGCGGACCCAAAAATGAGCAGTTCTTC	CASSDSSGPKNEQFF
-	TRBV10-3	TRBJ2-3	-	13	TGTGCCATCAGTGAGAGCGGGTATGATACGCAGTATTTT	CAISESGYDTQYF
many	TRBV7-9	TRBJ2-3	-	14	TGTGCCAGCAGCCGAAAGGTCTTCACAGATACGCAGTATTTT	CASSRKVFTDTQYF
-	TRBV7-9	TRBJ2-7	-	13	TGTGCCAGCAGCTCTCCAGCCACCTACGAGCAGTACTTC	CASSSPATYEQYF
-	TRBV15	TRBJ2-6	TRBD2	16	TGTGCCACCAGCACCCCGGGGGGTGGTGGGGCCAACGTCCTGACTTTC	CATSTPGGGGANVLTF
-	TRBV29-1	TRBJ1-1	-	13	TGCAGCGCCAACGGACGATTCCAGAGCGGAGCTTTCTTT	CSANGRFQSGAFF
-	TRBV5-6	TRBJ1-2	-	18	TGTGCCAGCAGCTTCTCCGCCAGGGCCCTATCCCATCCAATCGGCTACACCTTC	CASSFSARALSHPIGYTF
few	TRBV19	TRBJ2-7	-	14	TGTGCCAGTAGTATAGCGGGGATCTCCTACGAGCAGTACTTC	CASSIAGISYEQYF
-	TRBV9	TRBJ1-2	-	15	TGTGCCAGCTCAAGTAGGACGGAAGCTAACTATGGCTACACCTTC	CASSSRTEANYGYTF
-	TRBV29-1	TRBJ2-7	TRBD1	15	TGCAGCGTTGAAGATCCGGGGACAGCCAGGGGGGAGCAGTACTTC	CSVEDPGTARGEQYF
once	TRBV13	TRBJ2-7	TRBD2	18	TGTGCCAGCAGCAACACCCACTTAACTAGCGGGGCGTCCTACGAGCAGTACTTC	CASSNTHLTSGASYEQYF
-	TRBV7-2	TRBJ2-7	-	14	TGTGCCAGCAGCTTGACGGACGGATCCTACGAGCAGTACTTC	CASSLTDGSYEQYF
-	TRBV19	TRBJ1-1	-	14	TGTGCCAGTAGGGGGAAATGGGGGGCCACTGAAGCTTTCTTT	CASRGKWGATEAFF
few	TRBV14	TRBJ1-3	-	16	TGTGCCAGCAGCCTGGAGACACTGCCCTCTGGAAACACCATATATTTT	CASSLETLPSGNTIYF
-	TRBV29-1	TRBJ2-7	-	10	TGCAGCGTTGTAGAGGACGAGCAGTACTTC	CSVVEDEQYF
few	TRBV4-3	TRBJ1-5	-	13	TGCGCCAGCAGCCAAGGTGGCGGGCAGCCCCAGCATTTT	CASSQGGGQPQHF
-	TRBV7-8	TRBJ2-7	-	13	TGTGCCAGCAGCCCCCCGATGACCTACGAGCAGTACTTC	CASSPPMTYEQYF
few	TRBV5-6	TRBJ1-1	-	13	TGTGCCAGCAGCTTGGTGGAGGGGGATGAAGCTTTCTTT	CASSLVEGDEAFF
-	TRBV5-1	TRBJ2-1	-	13	TGCGCCAGCAGTTGGAGCGGATACAATGAGCAGTTCTTC	CASSWSGYNEQFF
few	TRBV7-9	TRBJ2-1	-	16	TGTGCCAGCAGCTCGTCCAGGGCCGCGGACTACAATGAGCAGTTCTTC	CASSSSRAADYNEQFF
-	TRBV27	TRBJ2-1	-	14	TGTGCCAGCAGTTTATCCGAGGCCGACAATGAGCAGTTCTTC	CASSLSEADNEQFF
-	TRBV30	TRBJ2-3	-	16	TGTGCCTGGAGTGTCCCTAGCGAGGCTGCAACAGATACGCAGTATTTT	CAWSVPSEAATDTQYF
-	TRBV6-6	TRBJ2-7	-	11	TGTGCCAGCGGGGACGGATACGAGCAGTACTTC	CASGDGYEQYF